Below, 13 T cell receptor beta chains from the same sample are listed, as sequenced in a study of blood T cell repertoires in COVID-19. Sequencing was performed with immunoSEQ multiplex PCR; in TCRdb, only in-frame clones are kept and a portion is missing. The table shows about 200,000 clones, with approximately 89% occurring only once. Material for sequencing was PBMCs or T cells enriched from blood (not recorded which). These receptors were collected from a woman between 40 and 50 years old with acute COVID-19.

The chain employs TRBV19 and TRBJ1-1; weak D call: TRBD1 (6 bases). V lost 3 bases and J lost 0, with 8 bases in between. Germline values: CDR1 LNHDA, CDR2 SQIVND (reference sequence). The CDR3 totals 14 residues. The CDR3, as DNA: TGTGCCAGTAGTATGCAGGGGATGAACACTGAAGCTTTCTTT. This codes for CASSMQGMNTEAFF. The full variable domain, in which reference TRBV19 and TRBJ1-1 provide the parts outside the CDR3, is DGGITQSPKYLFRKEGQNVTLSCEQNLNHDAMYWYRQDPGQGLRLIYYSQIVNDFQKGDIAEGYSVSREKKESFPLTVTSAQKNPTAFYLCASSMQGMNTEAFFGQGTRLTVV.

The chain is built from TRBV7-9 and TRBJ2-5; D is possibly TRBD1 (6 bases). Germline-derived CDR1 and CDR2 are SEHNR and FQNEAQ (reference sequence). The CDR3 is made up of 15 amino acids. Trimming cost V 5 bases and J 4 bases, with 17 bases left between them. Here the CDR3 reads CASSKNHRAGETQYF. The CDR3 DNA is TGTGCCAGCAGCAAAAACCACAGGGCCGGAGAGACCCAGTACTTC.

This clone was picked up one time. The DNA of the CDR3 is TGTGCCAGCAGCCCTCCAGGGCCAGCGCCCTCTGGAAACACCATATATTTT. Protein: CASSPPGPAPSGNTIYF. This sequence joins TRBV7-9 and TRBJ1-3, with a tentative D call TRBD1 (5 bases). The CDR3 totals 17 residues. The germline V gene encodes CDR1 SEHNR and CDR2 FQNEAQ (reference sequence). V gave up 5 bases and J gave up 0 bases, with 17 bases separating them. Combining the CDR3 with reference TRBV7-9 and TRBJ1-3 gives the whole variable domain DTGVSQNPRHKITKRGQNVTFRCDPISEHNRLYWYRQTLGQGPEFLTYFQNEAQLEKSRLLSDRFSAERPKGSFSTLEIQRTEQGDSAMYLCASSPPGPAPSGNTIYFGEGSWLTVV.

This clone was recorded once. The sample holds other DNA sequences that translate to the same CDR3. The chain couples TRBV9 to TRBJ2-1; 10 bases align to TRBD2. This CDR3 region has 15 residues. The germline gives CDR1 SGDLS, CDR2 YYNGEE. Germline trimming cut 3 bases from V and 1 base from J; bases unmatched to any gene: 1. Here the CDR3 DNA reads TGTGCCAGCAGCGGGACTAGCGGTTCCTACAATGAGCAGTTCTTC. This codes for CASSGTSGSYNEQFF.

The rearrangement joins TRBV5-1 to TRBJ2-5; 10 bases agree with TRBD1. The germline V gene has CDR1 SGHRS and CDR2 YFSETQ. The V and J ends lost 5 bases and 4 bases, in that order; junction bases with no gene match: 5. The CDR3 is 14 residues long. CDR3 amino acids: CASRTGTGVETQYF. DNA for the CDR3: TGCGCCAGCAGAACGGGGACAGGGGTAGAGACCCAGTACTTC.

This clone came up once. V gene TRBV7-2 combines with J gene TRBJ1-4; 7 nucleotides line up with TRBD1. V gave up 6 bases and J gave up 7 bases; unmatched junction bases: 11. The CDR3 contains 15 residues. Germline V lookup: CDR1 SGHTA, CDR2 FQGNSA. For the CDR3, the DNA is TGTGCCAGCAGTCAGCAGGGGGGCGCGGTTGAAAAACTGTTTTTT. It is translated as CASSQQGGAVEKLFF.

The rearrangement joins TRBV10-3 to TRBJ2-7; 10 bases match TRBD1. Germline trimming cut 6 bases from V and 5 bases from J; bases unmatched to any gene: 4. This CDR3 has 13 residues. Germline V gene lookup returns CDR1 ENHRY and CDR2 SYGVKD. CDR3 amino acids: CAIRGTGDHEQYF. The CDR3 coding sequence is TGTGCCATCAGGGGGACAGGGGACCACGAGCAGTACTTC.

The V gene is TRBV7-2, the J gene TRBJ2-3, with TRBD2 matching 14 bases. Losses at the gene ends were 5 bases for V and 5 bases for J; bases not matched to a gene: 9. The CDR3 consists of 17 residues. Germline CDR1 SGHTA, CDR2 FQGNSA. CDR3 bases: TGTGCCAGCAGCGTAATGACTAGCGGGAGGGGGAGAGATACGCAGTATTTT. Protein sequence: CASSVMTSGRGRDTQYF.

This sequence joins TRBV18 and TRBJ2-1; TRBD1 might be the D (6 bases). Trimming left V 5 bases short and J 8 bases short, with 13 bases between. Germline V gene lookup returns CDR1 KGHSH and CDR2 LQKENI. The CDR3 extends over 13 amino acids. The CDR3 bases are TGTGCCAGCTCAGGGGGCGGTGGAGATGAGCAGTTCTTC. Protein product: CASSGGGGDEQFF.

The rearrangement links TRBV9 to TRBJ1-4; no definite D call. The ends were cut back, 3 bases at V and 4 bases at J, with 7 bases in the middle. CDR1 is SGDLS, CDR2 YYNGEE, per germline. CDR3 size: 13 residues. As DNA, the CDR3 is TGTGCCAGCAGCGCAGGACTTAATGAAAAACTGTTTTTT. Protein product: CASSAGLNEKLFF.

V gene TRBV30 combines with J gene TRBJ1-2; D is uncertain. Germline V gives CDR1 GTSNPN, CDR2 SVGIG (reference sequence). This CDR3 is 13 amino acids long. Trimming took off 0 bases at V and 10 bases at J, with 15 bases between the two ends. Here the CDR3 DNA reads TGTGCCTGGAGTGTAGGTACAGCCTTTGTCTACACCTTC. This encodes CAWSVGTAFVYTF. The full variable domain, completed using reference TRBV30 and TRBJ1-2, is SQTIHQWPATLVQPVGSPLSLECTVEGTSNPNLYWYRQAAGRGLQLLFYSVGIGQISSEVPQNLSASRPQDRQFILSSKKLLLSDSGFYLCAWSVGTAFVYTFGSGTRLTVV.

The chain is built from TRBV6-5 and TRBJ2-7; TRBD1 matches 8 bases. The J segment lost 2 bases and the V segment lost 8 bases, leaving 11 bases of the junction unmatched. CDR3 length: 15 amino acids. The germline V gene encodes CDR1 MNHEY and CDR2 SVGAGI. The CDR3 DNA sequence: TGTGCCAGCGGGGTTGGACAGGGCTCTACCTACGAGCAGTACTTC. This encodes CASGVGQGSTYEQYF.

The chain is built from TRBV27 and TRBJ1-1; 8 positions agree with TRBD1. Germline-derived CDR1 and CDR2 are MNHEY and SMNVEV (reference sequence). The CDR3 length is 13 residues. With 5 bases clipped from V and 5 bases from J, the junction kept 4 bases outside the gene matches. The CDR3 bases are TGTGCCAGCAGTAGGACAGGGCAAACTGAAGCTTTCTTT. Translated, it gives CASSRTGQTEAFF.